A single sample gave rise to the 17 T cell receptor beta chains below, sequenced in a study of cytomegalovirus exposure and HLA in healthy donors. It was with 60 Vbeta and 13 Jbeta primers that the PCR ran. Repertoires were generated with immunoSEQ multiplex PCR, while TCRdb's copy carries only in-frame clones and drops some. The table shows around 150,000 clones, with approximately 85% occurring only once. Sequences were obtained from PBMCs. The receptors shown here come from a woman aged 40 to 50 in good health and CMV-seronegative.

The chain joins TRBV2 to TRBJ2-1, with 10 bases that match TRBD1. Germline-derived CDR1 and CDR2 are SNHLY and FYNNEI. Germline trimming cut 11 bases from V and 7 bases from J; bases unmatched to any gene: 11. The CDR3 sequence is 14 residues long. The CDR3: CAPRRGQGINEQFF. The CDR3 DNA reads TGTGCCCCAAGAAGGGGACAGGGGATTAATGAGCAGTTCTTC.

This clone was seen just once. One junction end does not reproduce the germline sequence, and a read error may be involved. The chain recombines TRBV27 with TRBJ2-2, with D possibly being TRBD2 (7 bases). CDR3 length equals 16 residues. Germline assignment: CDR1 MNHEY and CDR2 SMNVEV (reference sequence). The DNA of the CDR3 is TGTGCCAGCAGTTTAAGGGGGGGGCTCAACACCAGGGAGCTGTTTTTT. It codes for CASSLRGGLNTRELFF.

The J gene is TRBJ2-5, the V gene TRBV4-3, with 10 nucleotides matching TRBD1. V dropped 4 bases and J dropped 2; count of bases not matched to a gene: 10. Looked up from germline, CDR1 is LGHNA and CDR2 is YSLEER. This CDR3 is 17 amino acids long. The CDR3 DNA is TGCGCCAGCAGCCGATCCTGGTCGGGACAGGGGCAAGAGACCCAGTACTTC. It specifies CASSRSWSGQGQETQYF.

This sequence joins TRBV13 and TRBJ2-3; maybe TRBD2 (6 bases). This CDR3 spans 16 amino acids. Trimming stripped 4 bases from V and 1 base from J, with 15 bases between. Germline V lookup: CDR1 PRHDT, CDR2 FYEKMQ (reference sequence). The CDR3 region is CASSSSGLGGTDTQYF. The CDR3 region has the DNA TGTGCCAGCAGCTCAAGCGGGCTGGGCGGCACAGATACGCAGTATTTT.

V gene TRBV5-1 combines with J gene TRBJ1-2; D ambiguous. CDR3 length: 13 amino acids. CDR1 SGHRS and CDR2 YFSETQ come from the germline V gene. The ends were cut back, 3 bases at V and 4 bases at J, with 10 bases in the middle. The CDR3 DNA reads TGCGCCAGCAGCTACACCCTGGCCTATGGCTACACCTTC. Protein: CASSYTLAYGYTF.

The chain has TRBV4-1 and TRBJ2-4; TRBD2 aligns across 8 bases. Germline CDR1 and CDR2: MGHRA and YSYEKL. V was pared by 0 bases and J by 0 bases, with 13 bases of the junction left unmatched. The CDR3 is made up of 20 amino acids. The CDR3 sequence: CASSQDGGTRRTLAKNIQYF. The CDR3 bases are TGCGCCAGCAGCCAAGATGGGGGGACTAGACGTACATTAGCCAAAAACATTCAGTACTTC.

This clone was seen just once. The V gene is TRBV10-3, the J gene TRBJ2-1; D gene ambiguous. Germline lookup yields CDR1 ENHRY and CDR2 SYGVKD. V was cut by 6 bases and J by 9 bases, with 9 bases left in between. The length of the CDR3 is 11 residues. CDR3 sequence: CAISTVAEQFF. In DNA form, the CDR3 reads TGTGCCATCAGCACAGTCGCTGAGCAGTTCTTC.

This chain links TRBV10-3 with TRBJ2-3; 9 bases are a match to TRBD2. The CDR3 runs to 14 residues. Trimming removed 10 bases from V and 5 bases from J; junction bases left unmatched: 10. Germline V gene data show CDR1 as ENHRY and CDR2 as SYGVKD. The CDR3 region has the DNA TGTGCCACCACGACTAGCGGAGTCCGAGATACGCAGTATTTT. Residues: CATTTSGVRDTQYF.

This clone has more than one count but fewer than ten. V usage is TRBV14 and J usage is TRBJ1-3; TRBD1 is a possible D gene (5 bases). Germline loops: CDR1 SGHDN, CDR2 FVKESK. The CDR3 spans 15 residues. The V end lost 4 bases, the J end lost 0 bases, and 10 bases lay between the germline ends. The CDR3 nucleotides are TGTGCCAGCAGCCCTTGGGACTACTCTGGAAACACCATATATTTT. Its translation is CASSPWDYSGNTIYF.

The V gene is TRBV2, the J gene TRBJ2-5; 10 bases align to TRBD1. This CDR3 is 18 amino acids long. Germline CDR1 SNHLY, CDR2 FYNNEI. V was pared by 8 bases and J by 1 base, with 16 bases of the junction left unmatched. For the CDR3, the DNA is TGTGCCAGCCCTTTCCGGGACAGGGGAAGGGACCCCCAAGAGACCCAGTACTTC. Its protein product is CASPFRDRGRDPQETQYF.

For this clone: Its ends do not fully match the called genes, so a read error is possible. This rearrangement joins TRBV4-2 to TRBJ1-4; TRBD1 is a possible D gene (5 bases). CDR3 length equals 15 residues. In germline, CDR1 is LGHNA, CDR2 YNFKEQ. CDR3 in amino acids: CASSKDRDGGEKLFF. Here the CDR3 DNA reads TGTGCCAGCAGCAAAGATCGGGACGGAGGGGAAAAACTGTTTTTT.

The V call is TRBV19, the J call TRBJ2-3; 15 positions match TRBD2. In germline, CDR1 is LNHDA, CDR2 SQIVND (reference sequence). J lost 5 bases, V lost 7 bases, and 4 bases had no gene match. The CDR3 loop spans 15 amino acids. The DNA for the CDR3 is TGTGCCAGTAAAGTGGGACTAGCGGGAGGAGATACGCAGTATTTT. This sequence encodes CASKVGLAGGDTQYF.

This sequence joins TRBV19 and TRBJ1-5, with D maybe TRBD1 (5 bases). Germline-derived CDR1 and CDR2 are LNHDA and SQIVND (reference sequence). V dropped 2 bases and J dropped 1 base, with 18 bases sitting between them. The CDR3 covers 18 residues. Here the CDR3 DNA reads TGTGCCAGTAGTATAAGGGGCCCGGGGGGGAGAAGCAATCAGCCCCAGCATTTT. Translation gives CASSIRGPGGRSNQPQHF.

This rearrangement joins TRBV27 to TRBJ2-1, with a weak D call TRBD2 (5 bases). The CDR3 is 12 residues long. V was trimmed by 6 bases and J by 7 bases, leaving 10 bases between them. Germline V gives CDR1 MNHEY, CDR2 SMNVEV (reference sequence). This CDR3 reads CASRGDVNEQFF. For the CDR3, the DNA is TGTGCCAGCAGGGGAGATGTGAATGAGCAGTTCTTC.

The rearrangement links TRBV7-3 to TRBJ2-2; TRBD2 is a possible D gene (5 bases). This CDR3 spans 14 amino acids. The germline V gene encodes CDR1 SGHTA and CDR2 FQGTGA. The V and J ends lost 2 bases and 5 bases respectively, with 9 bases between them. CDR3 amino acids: CASSLAGYTGELFF. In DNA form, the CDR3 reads TGTGCCAGCAGCTTAGCGGGTTATACCGGGGAGCTGTTTTTT.

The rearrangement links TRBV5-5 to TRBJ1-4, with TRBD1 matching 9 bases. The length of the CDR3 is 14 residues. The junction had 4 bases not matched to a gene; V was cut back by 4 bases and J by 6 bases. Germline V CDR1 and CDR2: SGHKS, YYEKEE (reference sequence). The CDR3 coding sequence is TGTGCCAGCAGCACTACAGGGGGCGATGAAAAACTGTTTTTT. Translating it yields CASSTTGGDEKLFF.

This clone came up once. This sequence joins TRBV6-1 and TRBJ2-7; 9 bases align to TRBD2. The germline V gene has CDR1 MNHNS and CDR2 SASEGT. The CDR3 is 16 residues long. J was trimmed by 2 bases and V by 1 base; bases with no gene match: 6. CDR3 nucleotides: TGTGCCAGCAGTGAAGGCCGAAGCGGGAGGCCCTACGAGCAGTACTTC. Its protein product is CASSEGRSGRPYEQYF.